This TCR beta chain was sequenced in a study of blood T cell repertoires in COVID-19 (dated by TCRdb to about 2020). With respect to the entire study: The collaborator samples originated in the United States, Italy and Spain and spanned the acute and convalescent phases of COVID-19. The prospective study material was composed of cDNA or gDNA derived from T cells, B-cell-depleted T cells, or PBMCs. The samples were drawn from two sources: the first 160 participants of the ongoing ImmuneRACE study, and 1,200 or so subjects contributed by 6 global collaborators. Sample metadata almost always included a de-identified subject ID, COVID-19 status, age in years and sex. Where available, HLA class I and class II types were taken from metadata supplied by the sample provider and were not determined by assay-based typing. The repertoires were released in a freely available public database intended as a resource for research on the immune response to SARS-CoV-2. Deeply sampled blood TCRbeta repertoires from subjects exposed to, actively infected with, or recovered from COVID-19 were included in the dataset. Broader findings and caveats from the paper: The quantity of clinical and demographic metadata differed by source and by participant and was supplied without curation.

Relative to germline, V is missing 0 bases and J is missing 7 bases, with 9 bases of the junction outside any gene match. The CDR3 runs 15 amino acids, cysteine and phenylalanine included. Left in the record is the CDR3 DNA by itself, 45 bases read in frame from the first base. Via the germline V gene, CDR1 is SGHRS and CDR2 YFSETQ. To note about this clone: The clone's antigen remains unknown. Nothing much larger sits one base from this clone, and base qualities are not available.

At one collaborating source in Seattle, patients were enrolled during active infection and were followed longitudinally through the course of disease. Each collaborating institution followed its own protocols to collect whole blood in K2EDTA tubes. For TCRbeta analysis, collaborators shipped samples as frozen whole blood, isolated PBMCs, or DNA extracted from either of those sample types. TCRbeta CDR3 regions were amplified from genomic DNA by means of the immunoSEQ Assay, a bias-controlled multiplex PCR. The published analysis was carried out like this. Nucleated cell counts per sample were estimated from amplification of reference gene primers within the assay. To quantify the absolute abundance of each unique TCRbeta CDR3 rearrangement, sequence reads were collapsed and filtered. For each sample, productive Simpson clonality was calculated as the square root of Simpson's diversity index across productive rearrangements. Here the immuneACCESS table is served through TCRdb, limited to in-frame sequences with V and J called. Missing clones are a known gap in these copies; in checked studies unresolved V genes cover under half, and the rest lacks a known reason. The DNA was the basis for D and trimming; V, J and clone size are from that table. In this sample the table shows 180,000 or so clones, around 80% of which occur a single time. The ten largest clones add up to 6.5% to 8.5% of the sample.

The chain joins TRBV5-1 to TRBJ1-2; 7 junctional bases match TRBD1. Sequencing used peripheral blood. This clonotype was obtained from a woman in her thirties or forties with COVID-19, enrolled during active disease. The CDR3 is CASSLEGGAVGGYTF. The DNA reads TGCGCCAGCAGCTTGGAAGGGGGCGCCGTGGGTGGCTACACCTTC.